This TCR beta chain was observed in a study of cytomegalovirus exposure and HLA in healthy donors. PCR employed 60 Vbeta and 13 Jbeta primers. Sequencing was performed with immunoSEQ multiplex PCR; in TCRdb, only in-frame clones are kept and a portion is missing. The table has about 120,000 clones, about four fifths seen once. Looked up from germline, CDR1 is MDHEN and CDR2 is SYDVKM. The CDR3 runs to 13 residues. The ends were cut back, 3 bases at V and 8 bases at J, with 13 bases in the middle. The clonotype originates from a woman between 18 and 30 years old in good health and CMV-seronegative. The V gene is TRBV28, the J gene TRBJ1-2, with D maybe TRBD1 (5 bases). Source material: PBMCs. This CDR3 reads CASSFPGVRGYTF. For the CDR3, the DNA is TGTGCCAGCAGTTTTCCGGGGGTTCGCGGCTACACCTTC.